Here is one TCR beta chain with its context. Its specificity is unknown. This sample was included in a study of cytomegalovirus exposure and HLA in healthy donors. This PCR relied on a set of 60 Vbeta primers and 13 Jbeta primers. Some clones are missing from TCRdb's copy, which holds only in-frame ones; the method was immunoSEQ multiplex PCR. The sample shows around 160,000 clones, around 75% of them seen only once. The germline V gene encodes CDR1 LGHNA and CDR2 YNFKEQ. CDR3 length equals 13 residues. Findings and caveats of the study: The CMV antigen specificity of three CMV-associated chains was confirmed through in vitro analysis. Presence/absence analyses assumed roughly uniform sequencing depth across donors.

The gene calls are TRBV4-2 and TRBJ2-5; maybe TRBD1 (5 bases). Matching the DNA end better, TRBJ2-7 makes the J call doubtful. This TCR came from a human donor in good health. The sequenced sample was PBMCs. This CDR3 reads CASSQAPGNEQYF. As DNA, the CDR3 is TGTGCCAGCAGCCAAGCACCAGGGAACGAGCAGTACTTC.